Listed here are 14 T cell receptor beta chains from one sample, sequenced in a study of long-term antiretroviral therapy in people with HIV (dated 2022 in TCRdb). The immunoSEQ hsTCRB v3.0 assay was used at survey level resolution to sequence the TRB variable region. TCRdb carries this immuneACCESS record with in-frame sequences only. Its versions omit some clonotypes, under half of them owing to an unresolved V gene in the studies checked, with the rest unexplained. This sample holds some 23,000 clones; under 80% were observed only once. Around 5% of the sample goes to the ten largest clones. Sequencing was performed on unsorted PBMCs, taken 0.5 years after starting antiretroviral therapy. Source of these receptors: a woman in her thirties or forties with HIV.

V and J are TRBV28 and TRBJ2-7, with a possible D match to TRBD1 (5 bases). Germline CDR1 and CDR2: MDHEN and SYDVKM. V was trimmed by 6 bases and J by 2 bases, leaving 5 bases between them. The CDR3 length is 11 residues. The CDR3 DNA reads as TGTGCCAGCAGGGACACCTACGAGCAGTACTTC. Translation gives CASRDTYEQYF.

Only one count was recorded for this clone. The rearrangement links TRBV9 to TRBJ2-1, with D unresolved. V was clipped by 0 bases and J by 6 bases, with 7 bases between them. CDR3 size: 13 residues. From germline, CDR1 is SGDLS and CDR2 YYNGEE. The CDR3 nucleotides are TGTGCCAGCAGCGTAGACGTTTTCAATGAGCAGTTCTTC. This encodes CASSVDVFNEQFF.

In DNA, the CDR3 is TGCAGCGTCTCGCAAGGCAGCAATCAGCCCCAGCATTTT. It is translated as CSVSQGSNQPQHF. The rearrangement joins TRBV29-1 to TRBJ1-5, with D uncertain. Germline V CDR1 and CDR2: SQVTM, ANQGSEA. V lost 6 bases and J lost 1, with 10 bases in between. CDR3 size: 13 residues.

CDR3 residues: CASTTGGLNEQYF. The CDR3 DNA is TGTGCCAGCACGACGGGGGGGTTGAACGAGCAGTACTTC. The chain combines TRBV2 with TRBJ2-7; 8 nucleotides line up with TRBD2. The CDR3 totals 13 residues. From germline, CDR1 is SNHLY and CDR2 FYNNEI. V was clipped by 7 bases and J by 5 bases; unmatched bases: 7.

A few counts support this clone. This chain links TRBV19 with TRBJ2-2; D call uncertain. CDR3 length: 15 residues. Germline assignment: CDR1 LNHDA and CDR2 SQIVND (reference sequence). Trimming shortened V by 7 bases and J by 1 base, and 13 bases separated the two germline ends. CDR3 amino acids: CASTRVDWNTGELFF. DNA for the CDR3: TGTGCCAGTACCCGAGTTGACTGGAACACCGGGGAGCTGTTTTTT.

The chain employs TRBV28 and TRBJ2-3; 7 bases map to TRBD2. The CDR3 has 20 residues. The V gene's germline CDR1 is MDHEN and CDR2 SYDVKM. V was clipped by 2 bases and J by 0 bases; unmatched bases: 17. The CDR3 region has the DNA TGTGCCAGCAGTTTACCCGGACCCTCGGGGGGAGTAAAGAGCACAGATACGCAGTATTTT. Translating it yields CASSLPGPSGGVKSTDTQYF.

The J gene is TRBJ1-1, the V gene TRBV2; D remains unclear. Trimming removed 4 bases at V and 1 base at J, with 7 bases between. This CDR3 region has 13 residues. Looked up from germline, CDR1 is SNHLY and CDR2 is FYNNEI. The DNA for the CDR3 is TGTGCCAGCAGTGGTCAACAGAACACTGAAGCTTTCTTT. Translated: CASSGQQNTEAFF.

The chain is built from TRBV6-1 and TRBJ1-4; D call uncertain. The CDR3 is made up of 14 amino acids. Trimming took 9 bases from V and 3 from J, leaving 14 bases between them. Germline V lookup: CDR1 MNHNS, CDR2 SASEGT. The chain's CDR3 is CASGRSTANEKLFF. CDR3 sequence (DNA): TGTGCCAGTGGGAGGTCGACGGCTAATGAAAAACTGTTTTTT.

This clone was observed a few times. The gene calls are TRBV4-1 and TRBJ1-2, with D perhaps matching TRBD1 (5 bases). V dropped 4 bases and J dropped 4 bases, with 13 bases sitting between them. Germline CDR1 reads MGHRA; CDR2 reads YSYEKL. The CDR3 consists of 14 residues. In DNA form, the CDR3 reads TGCGCCAGCAGCCGACCCGGGACGGGCTATGGCTACACCTTC. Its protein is CASSRPGTGYGYTF.

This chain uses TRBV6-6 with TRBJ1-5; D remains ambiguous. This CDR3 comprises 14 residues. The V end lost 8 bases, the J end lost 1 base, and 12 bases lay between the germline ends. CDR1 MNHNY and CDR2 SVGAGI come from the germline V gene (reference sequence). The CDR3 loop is CASGEARSNQPQHF. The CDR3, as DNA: TGTGCCAGCGGAGAGGCCCGCAGCAATCAGCCCCAGCATTTT.

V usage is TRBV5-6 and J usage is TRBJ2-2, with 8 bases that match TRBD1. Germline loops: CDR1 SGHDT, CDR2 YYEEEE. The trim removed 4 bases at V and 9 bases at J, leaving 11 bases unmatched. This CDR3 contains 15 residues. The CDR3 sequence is CASSRWTRGRRELFF. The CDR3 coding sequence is TGTGCCAGCAGCCGGTGGACCAGGGGGCGCCGGGAGCTGTTTTTT. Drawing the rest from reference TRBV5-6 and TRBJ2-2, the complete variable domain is DAGVTQSPTHLIKTRGQQVTLRCSPKSGHDTVSWYQQALGQGPQFIFQYYEEEERQRGNFPDRFSGHQFPNYSSELNVNALLLGDSALYLCASSRWTRGRRELFFGEGSRLTVL.

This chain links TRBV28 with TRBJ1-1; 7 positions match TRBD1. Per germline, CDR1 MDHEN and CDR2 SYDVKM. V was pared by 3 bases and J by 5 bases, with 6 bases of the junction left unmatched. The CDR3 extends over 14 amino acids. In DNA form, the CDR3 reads TGTGCCAGCAGTTTTGAGGGGGCAAGAACTGAAGCTTTCTTT. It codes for CASSFEGARTEAFF.

In DNA form, the CDR3 reads TGTGCCAGCAGCTTGAGGGGACTGAGCAATCAGCCCCAGCATTTT. This sequence encodes CASSLRGLSNQPQHF. This chain joins TRBV5-5 and TRBJ1-5; D possibly corresponds to TRBD1 (5 bases). The V end was cut by 1 base, the J end by 1 base, with 9 bases between. CDR1 is SGHKS and CDR2 is YYEKEE in the germline V gene (reference sequence). This CDR3 spans 15 amino acids.

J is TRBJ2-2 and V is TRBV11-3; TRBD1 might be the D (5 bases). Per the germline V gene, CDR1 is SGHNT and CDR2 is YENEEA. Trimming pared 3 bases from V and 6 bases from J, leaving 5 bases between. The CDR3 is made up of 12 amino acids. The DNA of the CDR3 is TGTGCCAGCAGCTTCAGGGCCGGGGAGCTGTTTTTT. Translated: CASSFRAGELFF. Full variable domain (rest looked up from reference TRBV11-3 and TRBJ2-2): EAGVVQSPRYKIIEKKQPVAFWCNPISGHNTLYWYLQNLGQGPELLIRYENEEAVDDSQLPKDRFSAERLKGVDSTLKIQPAELGDSAVYLCASSFRAGELFFGEGSRLTVL.